The clone carrying this TCR beta chain has ten or more counts. The data originate from a study of human T cells and chemical hapten exposure. TCRdb independently ran MiXCR on the RACE reads; one entry per CDR3 protein. The data show tens of thousands of distinct CDR3 sequences, around 15% seen once. Time point noted: pre-sensitization, week 0. Treatment noted: therapeutic diphenylcyclopropenone sensitization with weekly scalp DPC. Here the sequenced sample was whole blood, taken in connection with sensitization to the hapten diphenylcyclopropenone (DPC). This clonotype was sampled from a woman in her fifties or sixties with alopecia areata. Some clones in this sample may be carry-over from other donors' samples.

CDR3 loop: CSAAGTGVPYEQYF. CDR3 bases: TGCAGTGCTGCCGGGACAGGGGTCCCCTACGAGCAGTACTTC. V usage is TRBV20-1 and J usage is TRBJ2-7, with 10 nucleotides matching TRBD1. Looked up from germline, CDR1 is DFQATT and CDR2 is SNEGSKA (reference sequence). This CDR3 spans 14 amino acids. V trimming: 5 bases; J trimming: 2 bases; junction bases outside the gene matches: 6.